This TCR beta chain is drawn from a study of cytomegalovirus exposure and HLA in healthy donors. Whole-study findings and limits: Reported performance of the classifier showed diagnosis of cytomegalovirus status with high specificity and sensitivity.

Both 60 Vbeta primers and 13 Jbeta primers went into the PCR. Here immunoSEQ multiplex PCR was the method, and the copy in TCRdb shows in-frame clones only, minus some. The data show under 130,000 clones, about 80% seen once. The CDR3 has 13 residues. Germline-derived CDR1 and CDR2 are MGHRA and YSYEKL. V was pared by 4 bases and J by 4 bases, with 11 bases between. A note on this clone: Antigen unknown.

The origin of this receptor is a man aged 40-55 years in good health and CMV-seropositive. The chain combines TRBV4-1 with TRBJ2-7, with D possibly TRBD1 on 6 matching bases. Sequences were obtained from PBMCs. CDR3 in DNA: TGCGCCAGCAGCCCCCGGACAGTATACGAGCAGTACTTC. Residues: CASSPRTVYEQYF.